Below are 26 T cell receptor beta chains sequenced from a single sample in a study of blood T cell repertoires in COVID-19. Produced via immunoSEQ multiplex PCR; TCRdb's table is partial and in-frame only. This sample has 150,000 to 200,000 clones, with roughly 84% found just once. The sequenced sample was PBMCs or T cells enriched from blood (not recorded which). These receptors all come from a human donor with acute COVID-19. The donor label of this sample is uncertain.

V is TRBV5-6 and J is TRBJ2-7; tentatively, D is TRBD2 (5 bases). Germline lookup yields CDR1 SGHDT and CDR2 YYEEEE. The CDR3 covers 14 residues. The V end was cut by 0 bases, the J end by 4 bases, with 11 bases between. The CDR3 protein is CASSLALEVYEQYF. DNA of the CDR3: TGTGCCAGCAGCTTGGCCCTGGAGGTTTACGAGCAGTACTTC.

The chain is built from TRBV24-1 and TRBJ1-2, with a weak D call TRBD1 (5 bases). V gave up 5 bases and J gave up 6 bases, with 15 bases separating them. Germline CDR1 is KGHDR and CDR2 is SFDVKD. This CDR3 is 14 amino acids long. The CDR3 here is CATSGGGAFDGYTF. The CDR3 nucleotides read TGTGCCACCAGTGGTGGAGGGGCATTCGATGGCTACACCTTC.

This clone occurred once. The rearrangement uses TRBV29-1 and TRBJ1-2; D call uncertain. Germline V gene data show CDR1 as SQVTM and CDR2 as ANQGSEA. This CDR3 has 11 amino acids. V lost 5 bases, J lost 6 bases, and 10 bases lay in between. The CDR3 loop reads CSVPDGDGYTF. CDR3 sequence (DNA): TGCAGCGTTCCGGACGGGGATGGCTACACCTTC.

The chain links TRBV5-4 to TRBJ2-6, with 11 bases fitting TRBD1. J gave up 2 bases and V 4 bases, and 5 bases lay outside the gene matches. The CDR3 has 17 amino acids. The germline CDR1 and CDR2 sequences are SGHNT and YYREEE (reference sequence). The chain's CDR3 is CASSPGTGGTGANVLTF. In DNA form, the CDR3 reads TGTGCCAGCAGCCCCGGGACAGGGGGAACTGGGGCCAACGTCCTGACTTTC.

The chain links TRBV6-1 to TRBJ2-3; TRBD1 matches at 7 bases. The CDR3 totals 20 residues. Germline V lookup: CDR1 MNHNS, CDR2 SASEGT. With V trimmed by 4 bases and J by 5 bases, 24 bases remained unmatched. In DNA form, the CDR3 reads TGTGCCAGCAGTGCAAACCTTTTGGACAGGTCACCCAGGGCGGGAGATACGCAGTATTTT. It is translated as CASSANLLDRSPRAGDTQYF.

The V and J genes are TRBV30 and TRBJ1-2, with D hard to call. From germline, CDR1 is GTSNPN and CDR2 SVGIG (reference sequence). CDR3 length: 12 amino acids. V dropped 3 bases and J dropped 4 bases, with 9 bases sitting between them. CDR3 in DNA: TGTGCCTGGAGGGGAGGGATCTATGGCTACACCTTC. This gives the protein CAWRGGIYGYTF.

V is TRBV7-8 and J is TRBJ1-1; 7 bases align to TRBD1. V lost 4 bases to trimming and J lost 1 base; unmatched junction nucleotides: 9. The CDR3 consists of 16 residues. Germline CDR1 SGHVS, CDR2 FQNEAQ. The CDR3 spells CASSSSSGTANTEAFF. CDR3 nucleotides: TGTGCCAGCAGCTCCAGCTCCGGGACAGCGAACACTGAAGCTTTCTTT.

V gene TRBV6-1 combines with J gene TRBJ2-2; tentatively, D is TRBD1 (5 bases). The ends were cut back, 4 bases at V and 5 bases at J, with 26 bases in the middle. Germline lookup yields CDR1 MNHNS and CDR2 SASEGT. The CDR3 length is 19 residues. CDR3 sequence reads: CASSGDPSRTPDRTGELFF. CDR3 nucleotides: TGTGCCAGCAGTGGCGACCCTTCCAGGACACCCGATCGGACCGGGGAGCTGTTTTTT.

This clone has a single count. The chain uses TRBV10-3 and TRBJ2-7; D is perhaps TRBD1 (6 bases). Germline CDR1 reads ENHRY; CDR2 reads SYGVKD. The CDR3 consists of 16 residues. Trimming removed 5 bases from V and 3 bases from J, with 20 bases in between. The CDR3 coding sequence is TGTGCCATCAGTACACCGGGACAAGCTTCGGACTACGAGCAGTACTTC. Its translation: CAISTPGQASDYEQYF.

Only one count was recorded for this clone. This chain uses TRBV6-5 with TRBJ2-3; D ambiguous. The CDR3 length is 14 residues. V lost 8 bases and J 2 bases, leaving 14 bases between the germline ends. The germline V gene encodes CDR1 MNHEY and CDR2 SVGAGI. CDR3 protein: CASSPTAPTDTQYF. CDR3 nucleotide sequence: TGTGCCAGCTCCCCTACAGCTCCCACAGATACGCAGTATTTT.

The genes are TRBV7-9 and TRBJ2-2; weak D call: TRBD2 (5 bases). The V and J ends lost 6 bases and 2 bases respectively, with 16 bases between them. Germline V lookup: CDR1 SEHNR, CDR2 FQNEAQ (reference sequence). The CDR3 has 16 residues. CDR3 sequence: CASSGELGRNTGELFF. The CDR3 DNA follows: TGTGCCAGCAGTGGAGAACTAGGCCGAAACACCGGGGAGCTGTTTTTT. Drawing the rest from reference TRBV7-9 and TRBJ2-2, the complete variable domain is DTGVSQNPRHKITKRGQNVTFRCDPISEHNRLYWYRQTLGQGPEFLTYFQNEAQLEKSRLLSDRFSAERPKGSFSTLEIQRTEQGDSAMYLCASSGELGRNTGELFFGEGSRLTVL.

This chain joins TRBV7-2 and TRBJ1-1, with 11 bases lining up with TRBD1. Germline CDR1 SGHTA, CDR2 FQGNSA. The J segment lost 6 bases and the V segment lost 3 bases, leaving 6 bases of the junction unmatched. CDR3 length: 15 residues. CDR3 sequence reads: CASSFFGQGASEAFF. In DNA, the CDR3 is TGTGCCAGCAGCTTTTTTGGACAGGGGGCGTCTGAAGCTTTCTTT.

This clone was found once. This chain joins TRBV27 and TRBJ1-5; D gene ambiguous. V lost 3 bases and J lost 4, with 4 bases in between. This CDR3 spans 12 amino acids. The germline CDR1 and CDR2 sequences are MNHEY and SMNVEV (reference sequence). CDR3 sequence (DNA): TGTGCCAGCAGTTTCCCTAATCAGCCCCAGCATTTT. Translated, it gives CASSFPNQPQHF.

The J gene is TRBJ1-2, the V gene TRBV7-3, with D possibly being TRBD1 (5 bases). The germline V gene encodes CDR1 SGHTA and CDR2 FQGTGA. This CDR3 spans 16 amino acids. The V end lost 5 bases, the J end lost 6 bases, and 22 bases lay between the germline ends. The CDR3 DNA is TGTGCCAGCAGCCCATACCCTGGGATTGGGGCCAATGGCTACACCTTC. This gives the protein CASSPYPGIGANGYTF.

The CDR3 is CASSLVPRDRGYGYTF. In DNA form, the CDR3 reads TGTGCCAGCAGCTTAGTCCCCCGGGACAGGGGATATGGCTACACCTTC. The chain uses TRBV7-2 and TRBJ1-2; TRBD1 matches at 10 bases. The CDR3 totals 16 residues. The junction had 7 bases not matched to a gene; V was cut back by 1 base and J by 5 bases. The V gene's germline CDR1 is SGHTA and CDR2 FQGNSA.

This clone was counted between two and nine times. The chain recombines TRBV7-9 with TRBJ2-2; possibly TRBD2 for D (5 bases). The CDR3 runs to 14 residues. The ends were cut back, 1 base at V and 14 bases at J, with 17 bases in the middle. The germline CDR1 and CDR2 sequences are SEHNR and FQNEAQ (reference sequence). CDR3 residues: CASSLGGARHNLFF. CDR3 nucleotides: TGTGCCAGCAGCTTAGGGGGAGCCAGGCACAACCTGTTTTTT.

The rearrangement joins TRBV4-1 to TRBJ1-5, with D uncertain. V gave up 1 base and J gave up 6 bases, with 13 bases separating them. The CDR3 is 15 residues long. Looked up from germline, CDR1 is MGHRA and CDR2 is YSYEKL. CDR3 loop: CASSQVIGEVQPQHF. The CDR3 nucleotides are TGCGCCAGCAGCCAAGTGATCGGGGAGGTTCAGCCCCAGCATTTT.

This clone was detected a few times. The chain is built from TRBV7-8 and TRBJ2-3; D not certain. The V gene's germline CDR1 is SGHVS and CDR2 FQNEAQ. The CDR3 is 18 amino acids. V dropped 2 bases and J dropped 0 bases, with 18 bases sitting between them. The CDR3 nucleotides are TGTGCCAGCAGCTTAAGCCCTCTACTTATATGGAGCACAGATACGCAGTATTTT. Amino acid sequence: CASSLSPLLIWSTDTQYF. Together with reference TRBV7-8 and TRBJ2-3, the CDR3 gives the full variable domain: GAGVSQSPRYKVAKRGQDVALRCDPISGHVSLFWYQQALGQGPEFLTYFQNEAQLDKSGLPSDRFFAERPEGSVSTLKIQRTQQEDSAVYLCASSLSPLLIWSTDTQYFGPGTRLTVL.

The genes are TRBV11-2 and TRBJ2-5; possible D gene TRBD2, 5 bases. Germline CDR1 is SGHAT and CDR2 is FQNNGV. Between the trimmed V and J ends, which lost 0 bases and 4 bases, there was a span of 12 bases. The CDR3 spans 15 residues. This CDR3 is CASSLDRGRGETQYF. DNA of the CDR3: TGTGCCAGCAGCTTAGACCGAGGGAGAGGAGAGACCCAGTACTTC.

V and J are TRBV27 and TRBJ2-7, with a possible D match to TRBD1 (6 bases). The CDR3 covers 13 residues. V shed 5 bases and J shed 4 bases, with 12 bases lying between them. Germline V gene lookup returns CDR1 MNHEY and CDR2 SMNVEV (reference sequence). CDR3 DNA: TGTGCCAGCAGTCGCGACAGGTTTTACGAGCAGTACTTC. Its protein is CASSRDRFYEQYF.

The rearrangement joins TRBV5-6 to TRBJ1-4; 7 nucleotides line up with TRBD1. Germline lookup yields CDR1 SGHDT and CDR2 YYEEEE. J was trimmed by 8 bases and V by 4 bases; bases with no gene match: 14. This CDR3 has 16 residues. The CDR3 DNA follows: TGTGCCAGCAGCCACCGGGACAGCCTTGGTCAGGAAAAACTGTTTTTT. Its protein product is CASSHRDSLGQEKLFF. Full variable domain (remainder filled in from reference TRBV5-6 and TRBJ1-4): DAGVTQSPTHLIKTRGQQVTLRCSPKSGHDTVSWYQQALGQGPQFIFQYYEEEERQRGNFPDRFSGHQFPNYSSELNVNALLLGDSALYLCASSHRDSLGQEKLFFGSGTQLSVL.

J is TRBJ1-1 and V is TRBV5-6, with D uncertain. Looked up from germline, CDR1 is SGHDT and CDR2 is YYEEEE. The length of the CDR3 is 13 residues. V lost 5 bases, J lost 1 base, and 9 bases lay in between. This CDR3 reads CASRTTPNTEAFF. CDR3 DNA: TGTGCCAGCAGAACGACACCGAACACTGAAGCTTTCTTT.

The rearrangement joins TRBV11-3 to TRBJ2-7; a possible D gene is TRBD2 (6 bases). The CDR3 has 15 residues. The V gene lost 6 bases and the J gene lost 3 bases, with 18 bases spanning the gap. CDR1 SGHNT and CDR2 YENEEA come from the germline V gene. The CDR3 here is CASRPIAVLLYEQYF. The CDR3 DNA reads as TGTGCCAGCAGACCTATAGCGGTTCTTCTCTACGAGCAGTACTTC.

The rearrangement joins TRBV3-1 (or the pseudogene TRBV3-2) to TRBJ2-5; 8 bases agree with TRBD1. This CDR3 spans 17 amino acids. V lost 1 base, J lost 2 bases, and 9 bases stayed unmatched. Germline CDR1 reads LGHDT; CDR2 reads YNNKEL (reference sequence). DNA for the CDR3: TGTGCCAGCAGCCAAGGACAGGGGTTTTCGACACAAGAGACCCAGTACTTC. Protein product: CASSQGQGFSTQETQYF.

The chain has TRBV7-6 and TRBJ2-3; 8 bases map to TRBD2. From germline, CDR1 is SGHVS and CDR2 FNYEAQ. The length of the CDR3 is 19 residues. V gave up 5 bases and J gave up 0 bases; unmatched junction bases: 16. The CDR3 DNA follows: TGTGCCAGCAGCCCCCACCCTCCGGGGGGGGGCAAGAGCACAGATACGCAGTATTTT. Its translation is CASSPHPPGGGKSTDTQYF.

This CDR3 is CASSHEGGDIQYF. For the CDR3, the DNA is TGTGCCAGCAGCCACGAGGGGGGGGACATTCAGTACTTC. The rearrangement joins TRBV3-1 (or the pseudogene TRBV3-2) to TRBJ2-4, with D perhaps matching TRBD2 (7 bases). CDR1 is LGHDT and CDR2 is YNNKEL in the germline V gene (reference sequence). Trimming pared 3 bases from V and 8 bases from J, leaving 11 bases between. The CDR3 runs to 13 residues.